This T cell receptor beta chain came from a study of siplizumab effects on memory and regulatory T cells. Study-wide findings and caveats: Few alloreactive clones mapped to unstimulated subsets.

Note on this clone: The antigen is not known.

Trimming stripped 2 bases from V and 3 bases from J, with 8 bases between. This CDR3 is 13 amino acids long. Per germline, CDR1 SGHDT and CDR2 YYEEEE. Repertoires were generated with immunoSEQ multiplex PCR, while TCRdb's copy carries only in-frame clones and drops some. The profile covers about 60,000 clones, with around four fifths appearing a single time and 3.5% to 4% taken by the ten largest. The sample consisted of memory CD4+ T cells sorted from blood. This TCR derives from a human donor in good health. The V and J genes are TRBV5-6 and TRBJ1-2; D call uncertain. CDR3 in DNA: TGTGCCAGCAGCTTCCAGGTGGACTATGGCTACACCTTC. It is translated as CASSFQVDYGYTF.